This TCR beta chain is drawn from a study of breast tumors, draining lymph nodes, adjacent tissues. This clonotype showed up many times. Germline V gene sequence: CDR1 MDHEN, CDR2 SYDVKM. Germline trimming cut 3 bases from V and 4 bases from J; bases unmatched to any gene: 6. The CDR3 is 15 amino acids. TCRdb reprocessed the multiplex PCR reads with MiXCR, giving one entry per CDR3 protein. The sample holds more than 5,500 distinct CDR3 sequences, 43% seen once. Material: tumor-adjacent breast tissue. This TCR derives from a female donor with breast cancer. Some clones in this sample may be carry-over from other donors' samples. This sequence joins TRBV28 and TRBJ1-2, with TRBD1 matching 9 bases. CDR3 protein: CASSFSDRGAYGYTF. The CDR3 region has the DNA TGTGCCAGCAGTTTCTCAGACAGGGGGGCCTATGGCTACACCTTC.